This paragraph covers one T cell receptor beta chain sequence. Method: immunoSEQ multiplex PCR; TCRdb's copy keeps in-frame clones and lacks some. The data hold about 180,000 clones, with roughly nine tenths observed a single time. This entry belongs to a study of T cell responses to AZD1222 COVID-19 vaccine. Germline V lookup: CDR1 MDHEN, CDR2 SYDVKM. V lost 9 bases, J lost 2 bases, and 16 bases lay in between. This CDR3 spans 14 amino acids. V usage is TRBV28 and J usage is TRBJ1-2, with TRBD1 as a possible D gene (5 bases). The sequence came from an adult in good health. Sequencing was performed on peripheral blood, taken on day 0 of AZD1222 vaccination. CDR3 coding DNA: TGTGCCAGTACCTTGGGGGGGAGCAACTATGGCTACACCTTC. Amino acids: CASTLGGSNYGYTF.